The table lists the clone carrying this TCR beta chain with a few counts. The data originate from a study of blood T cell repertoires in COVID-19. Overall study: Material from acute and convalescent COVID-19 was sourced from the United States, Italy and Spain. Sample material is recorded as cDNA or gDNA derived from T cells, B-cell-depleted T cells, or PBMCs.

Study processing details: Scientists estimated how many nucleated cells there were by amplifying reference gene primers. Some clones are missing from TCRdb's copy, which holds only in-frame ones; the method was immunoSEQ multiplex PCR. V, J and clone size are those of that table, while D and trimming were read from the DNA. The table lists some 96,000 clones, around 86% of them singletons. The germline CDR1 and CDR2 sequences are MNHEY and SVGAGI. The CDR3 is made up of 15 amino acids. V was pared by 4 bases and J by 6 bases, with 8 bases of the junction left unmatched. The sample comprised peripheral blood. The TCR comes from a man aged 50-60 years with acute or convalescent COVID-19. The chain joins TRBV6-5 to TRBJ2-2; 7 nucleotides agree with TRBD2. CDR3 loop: CASSLGGWLAGELFF. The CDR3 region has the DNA TGTGCCAGCAGTTTGGGAGGGTGGTTGGCCGGGGAGCTGTTTTTT.